This T cell receptor beta chain was retrieved from a study of T-cell memory formation after mild COVID-19. As for the study in general: TCR clusters largely stayed donor specific.

Researchers used 5'RACE with constant-segment primers to make TCR alpha and TCR beta cDNA libraries that carry sample barcodes and UMIs. TCRdb recomputed calls from the 5' RACE reads with MiXCR, one row per CDR3 protein. Altogether about 620,000 distinct CDR3 sequences are present, 18% being singletons, with the ten largest covering about 12%. The CDR3 spans 15 residues. The ends lost 3 bases at V and 5 bases at J; junction bases unmatched: 5. Looked up from germline, CDR1 is MGHRA and CDR2 is YSYEKL. The TCR comes from an adult woman who had mild COVID-19 (a few samples of this study predate the infection). Cell type and time point are not known. The chain employs TRBV4-1 and TRBJ2-7, with 12 positions matching TRBD1. What was sequenced was PBMCs or a T cell subset sorted from them (not recorded which). The CDR3 nucleotides are TGCGCCAGCAGCCACTTCGGGACAGGGGGCGACGAGCAGTACTTC. Translating gives CASSHFGTGGDEQYF.